The T cell receptor beta chain under discussion was sequenced for a study of OX40 agonist ivuxolimab in advanced cancers. Whole-study context: People in dose escalation had one of these cancers: hepatocellular carcinoma, melanoma, renal cell or head and neck cancer. Aged about 23 to 90 with a mean of about 63 years, they were around 85% male.

Repertoires were generated with immunoSEQ multiplex PCR, while TCRdb's copy carries only in-frame clones and drops some. The sample shows tens of thousands of clones, 85% to 90% of them seen only once. The CDR3 runs 14 residues. With 0 bases removed from V and 7 bases from J, the gap between germline ends came to 8 bases. Germline assignment: CDR1 SGDLS and CDR2 YYNGEE. The source was CD4+ or CD8+ T cells sorted from blood, collected in a trial of the OX40 agonist ivuxolimab. The origin of this receptor is an adult with an advanced solid tumor such as melanoma, head and neck, liver or kidney cancer. The rearrangement uses TRBV9 and TRBJ1-6; D unresolved. The CDR3 loop reads CASSVGNQNSPLHF. CDR3 DNA sequence: TGTGCCAGCAGCGTAGGGAACCAGAATTCACCCCTCCACTTT.